This T cell receptor beta chain was recovered during a study of OX40 agonist ivuxolimab in advanced cancers. About the study: Patients were dosed with the agonistic anti-OX40 (CD134) antibody ivuxolimab. At just under 85% male, the cohort had a mean age of approximately 60 years, ranging from about 23 to 79.

Germline V gene sequence: CDR1 MDHEN, CDR2 SYDVKM. This CDR3 spans 14 amino acids. The V gene lost 2 bases and the J gene lost 1 base, with 7 bases spanning the gap. Clones were sequenced by immunoSEQ multiplex PCR, and TCRdb holds only the in-frame ones, with some missing. This sample yields approximately 67,000 clones, of which about 93% are seen a single time; about 5.9% belongs to the top ten. Study results and limitations: At 0.1 to 3.0 mg/kg, clonal expansion of CD4+ and CD8+ blood T cells had occurred by week 6.

On this clone itself: Its antigen is still unknown.

The TCR originated in an adult with an advanced solid tumor such as melanoma, head and neck, liver or kidney cancer. The chain recombines TRBV28 with TRBJ2-3; D is possibly TRBD2 (5 bases). Sequencing used CD4+ or CD8+ T cells sorted from blood, obtained in a trial of the OX40 agonist ivuxolimab. CDR3: CASSLMRGTDTQYF. CDR3 DNA: TGTGCCAGCAGTTTAATGAGGGGCACAGATACGCAGTATTTT.